The T cell receptor (beta chain) under discussion was sequenced for a study of vaccination and CD4 T cells after COVID-19. Time point described: late sampling 161 to 241 days after vaccination in three convalescent patients. The treatment is: roughly ten-day PBMC culture with coronavirus spike peptide pools or control peptides (ViraFEST assay). At the Johns Hopkins FTIC core, DNA taken from cultured CD4+ T cells was sequenced by way of the Oncomine TCR Beta short-read assay. TCRdb passed the PCR reads through MiXCR, listing each CDR3 protein once. The sample has about 22,000 distinct CDR3 sequences, about two fifths seen once. Points on this clonotype: As yet, its antigen is unknown.

The V end lost 0 bases, the J end lost 4 bases, and 9 bases lay between the germline ends. There are 13 residues in the CDR3. Germline values: CDR1 DFQATT, CDR2 SNEGSKA (reference sequence). The rearrangement uses TRBV20-1 and TRBJ1-2, with a tentative D call TRBD1 (5 bases). The sequence derives from a human donor who had recovered from COVID-19. The material was CD4+ T cells from blood, cultured in vitro, obtained about 7 months after SARS-CoV-2 vaccination. DNA for the CDR3: TGCAGTGCTAGAGAGGGGCTGATCTATGGCTACACCTTC. Amino acids: CSAREGLIYGYTF.